This TCR beta chain emerged from a study of blood T cell repertoires in COVID-19. Clones were sequenced by immunoSEQ multiplex PCR, and TCRdb holds only the in-frame ones, with some missing. The data show around 150,000 clones, around four fifths seen once. The CDR3 has 15 amino acids. Trimming pared 0 bases from V and 4 bases from J, leaving 12 bases between. Germline CDR1 reads ENHRY; CDR2 reads SYGVKD. Each recovered donor of Cohort 3 presented with two negative PCRs, clearance, or symptom resolution. This rearrangement joins TRBV10-3 to TRBJ1-2; no clear D gene. The TCR originated in a woman aged 40 to 50 who had recovered from COVID-19. The specimen sequenced was PBMCs or T cells enriched from blood (not recorded which). CDR3 DNA: TGTGCCATCAGTGAGTCAAGAGAGGCGGCCTATGGCTACACCTTC. Amino acid sequence: CAISESREAAYGYTF.